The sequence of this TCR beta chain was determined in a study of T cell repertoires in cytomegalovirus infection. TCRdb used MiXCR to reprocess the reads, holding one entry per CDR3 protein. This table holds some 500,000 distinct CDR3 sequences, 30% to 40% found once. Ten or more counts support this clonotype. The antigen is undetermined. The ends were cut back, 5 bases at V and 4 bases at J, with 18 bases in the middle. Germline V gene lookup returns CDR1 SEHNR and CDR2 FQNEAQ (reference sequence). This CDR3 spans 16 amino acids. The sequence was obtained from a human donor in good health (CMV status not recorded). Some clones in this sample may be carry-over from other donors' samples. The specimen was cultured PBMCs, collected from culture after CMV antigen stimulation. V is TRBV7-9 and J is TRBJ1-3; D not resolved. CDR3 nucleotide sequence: TGTGCCAGCAGCGATCCGGCGGACGGTCCCGGAAACACCATATATTTT. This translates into CASSDPADGPGNTIYF.